These 13 T cell receptor beta chains were sequenced from one sample in a study of prognosis after radiotherapy for stage I lung cancer. TCR beta CDR3 was amplified from genomic DNA by two-round multiplex PCR. Primers specific to each TRBV and TRBJ gene were used in first-round PCR. TCRdb re-derived calls from the multiplex PCR reads in MiXCR, one entry per CDR3 protein. The data hold 20,000 to 25,000 distinct CDR3 sequences, with about 40% observed a single time. The sample here was PBMCs, taken before or after stereotactic body radiation therapy (not recorded which). These receptors came from a donor over 45 with non-small cell lung cancer.

The table lists this clonotype with many counts. V gene TRBV18 combines with J gene TRBJ1-2; TRBD1 aligns across 8 bases. The germline CDR1 and CDR2 sequences are KGHSH and LQKENI. V lost 3 bases to trimming and J lost 5 bases; unmatched junction nucleotides: 5. This CDR3 has 14 amino acids. CDR3 residues: CASSPTGGSYGYTF. The CDR3 bases are TGTGCCAGCTCACCTACAGGGGGTTCTTATGGCTACACCTTC.

As regards this clonotype: The junction and the germline gene differ at one end; a read error may be behind it. The V call is TRBV24-1, the J call TRBJ2-3; 8 bases align to TRBD2. This CDR3 has 16 residues. Germline-derived CDR1 and CDR2 are KGHDR and SFDVKD. CDR3 region: CATSGRLAKWADTQYF. For the CDR3, the DNA is TGTGCCACCAGTGGTCGACTAGCGAAATGGGCAGATACGCAATATTTT.

This clonotype was counted at least ten times. The chain recombines TRBV12-3 or TRBV12-4 with TRBJ2-1; 9 nucleotides agree with TRBD2. The CDR3 totals 16 residues. Trimming at V came to 5 bases and at J to 4 bases, leaving 9 bases not matched to a gene. CDR3: CASSPSGTSRYNEQFF. DNA for the CDR3: TGTGCCAGCAGTCCCTCCGGGACTAGCAGATACAATGAGCAGTTCTTC.

On this clonotype itself: Only one base separates this from a far larger clonotype, so it likely reflects a read error. The chain has TRBV19 and TRBJ2-1; 12 nucleotides line up with TRBD1. Per germline, CDR1 LNHDA and CDR2 SQIVND (reference sequence). V gave up 5 bases and J gave up 10 bases; unmatched junction bases: 6. The CDR3 covers 14 residues. The CDR3 DNA reads TGTGCCAGTAGTGGGACAGGGGGCGGCTACGAGCAGTTCTTC. Its protein product is CASSGTGGGYEQFF. The full variable domain, its missing parts supplied by reference TRBV19 and TRBJ2-1, is DGGITQSPKYLFRKEGQNVTLSCEQNLNHDAMYWYRQDPGQGLRLIYYSQIVNDFQKGDIAEGYSVSREKKESFPLTVTSAQKNPTAFYLCASSGTGGGYEQFFGPGTRLTVL.

By share of the sample, this clonotype is medium-sized. The rearrangement joins TRBV5-1 to TRBJ2-3; D remains ambiguous. The ends were cut back, 2 bases at V and 2 bases at J, with 9 bases in the middle. Germline-derived CDR1 and CDR2 are SGHRS and YFSETQ. The CDR3 runs 14 residues. The CDR3, as DNA: TGCGCCAGCAGCTTCAGTCTCCCCACAGATACGCAGTATTTT. The encoded protein is CASSFSLPTDTQYF.

The J gene is TRBJ1-4, the V gene TRBV28, with D perhaps matching TRBD1 (5 bases). The CDR3 is 15 residues long. Trimming removed 2 bases at V and 1 base at J, with 8 bases between. Germline assignment: CDR1 MDHEN and CDR2 SYDVKM. CDR3 sequence: CASSLVTETNEKLFF. CDR3 bases: TGTGCCAGCAGTTTAGTGACAGAAACTAATGAAAAACTGTTTTTT.

This clonotype occurred a few times. The J gene is TRBJ1-1, the V gene TRBV28; no reliable D call. This CDR3 contains 13 residues. Germline CDR1 is MDHEN and CDR2 is SYDVKM. Trimming pared 4 bases from V and 6 bases from J, leaving 12 bases between. The CDR3: CASSSGRRAEAFF. The CDR3 DNA follows: TGTGCCAGCAGTTCTGGACGGCGTGCTGAAGCTTTCTTT.

This clonotype has at least ten counts. J is TRBJ2-3 and V is TRBV24-1; tentative D call: TRBD2 (6 bases). V lost 5 bases to trimming and J lost 0 bases, with 23 bases between them. The CDR3 covers 19 residues. Germline values: CDR1 KGHDR, CDR2 SFDVKD. The DNA for the CDR3 is TGTGCCACCAGTGCCCCCATCGGGCTAGCTGGGACTAGCACAGATACGCAGTATTTT. Protein product: CATSAPIGLAGTSTDTQYF.

About this clonotype itself: A far larger clone is just one base off, so this is likely a read error. The chain links TRBV6-4 to TRBJ1-5, with D possibly TRBD1 on 6 matching bases. This CDR3 is built from 16 residues. Germline CDR1 reads MRHNA; CDR2 reads SNTAGT. Here the CDR3 DNA reads TGTGCCAACAGTGAACCTCTAGGGGGGACCATGCTCCCCCAGCATTTT. This sequence encodes CANSEPLGGTMLPQHF.

Many counts were recorded for this clonotype. The V gene is TRBV27, the J gene TRBJ1-1; D is undetermined. Trimming shortened V by 3 bases and J by 0 bases, and 8 bases separated the two germline ends. The V gene's germline CDR1 is MNHEY and CDR2 SMNVEV (reference sequence). There are 14 residues in the CDR3. In DNA form, the CDR3 reads TGTGCCAGCAGTTTGAGACGGGTGAACACTGAAGCTTTCTTT. The encoded protein is CASSLRRVNTEAFF.

This clonotype is judged medium-sized. The V gene is TRBV12-3 or TRBV12-4, the J gene TRBJ1-6; 9 positions match TRBD1. The V and J ends lost 4 bases and 14 bases, in that order; junction bases with no gene match: 9. The CDR3 covers 14 residues. This CDR3 reads CASSSGQGFGALHF. The CDR3 nucleotides read TGTGCCAGCAGTTCGGGACAGGGCTTTGGGGCCCTCCACTTT.

Turning to this clonotype: This sequence may be a read error, since a much larger clone differs from it by one base. The chain carries TRBV29-1 and TRBJ2-6, with 8 bases aligning to TRBD1. This CDR3 has 16 residues. Looked up from germline, CDR1 is SQVTM and CDR2 is ANQGSEA. The CDR3 DNA sequence: TGCAGCGTTGGGGGGTCAGGGGGCTCTGCGGCCAACGTCCTGACTTTC. It yields the protein CSVGGSGGSAANVLTF.

This clonotype was found many times. This chain links TRBV7-8 with TRBJ1-1, with D tentatively TRBD1 (6 bases). The CDR3 loop spans 15 amino acids. Trimming stripped 2 bases from V and 10 bases from J, with 20 bases between. Germline-derived CDR1 and CDR2 are SGHVS and FQNEAQ. Here the CDR3 reads CASSLFFLTGVIAFF. CDR3 DNA: TGTGCCAGCAGCTTATTTTTCTTGACAGGCGTGATAGCTTTCTTT.